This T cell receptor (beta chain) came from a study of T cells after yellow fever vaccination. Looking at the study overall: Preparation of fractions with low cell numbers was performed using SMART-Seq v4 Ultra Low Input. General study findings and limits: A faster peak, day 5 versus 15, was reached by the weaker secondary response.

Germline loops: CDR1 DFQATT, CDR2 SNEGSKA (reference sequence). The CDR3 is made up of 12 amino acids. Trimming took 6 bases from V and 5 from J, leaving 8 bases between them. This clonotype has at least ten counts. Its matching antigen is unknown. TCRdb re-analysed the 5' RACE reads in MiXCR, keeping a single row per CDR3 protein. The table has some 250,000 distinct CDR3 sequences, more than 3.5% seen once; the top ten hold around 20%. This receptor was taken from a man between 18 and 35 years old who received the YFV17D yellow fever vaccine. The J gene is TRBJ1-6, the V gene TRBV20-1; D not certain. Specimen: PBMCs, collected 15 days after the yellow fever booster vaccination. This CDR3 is CSARSNNSPLHF. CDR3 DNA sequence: TGCAGTGCGCGTAGCAATAATTCACCCCTCCACTTT.